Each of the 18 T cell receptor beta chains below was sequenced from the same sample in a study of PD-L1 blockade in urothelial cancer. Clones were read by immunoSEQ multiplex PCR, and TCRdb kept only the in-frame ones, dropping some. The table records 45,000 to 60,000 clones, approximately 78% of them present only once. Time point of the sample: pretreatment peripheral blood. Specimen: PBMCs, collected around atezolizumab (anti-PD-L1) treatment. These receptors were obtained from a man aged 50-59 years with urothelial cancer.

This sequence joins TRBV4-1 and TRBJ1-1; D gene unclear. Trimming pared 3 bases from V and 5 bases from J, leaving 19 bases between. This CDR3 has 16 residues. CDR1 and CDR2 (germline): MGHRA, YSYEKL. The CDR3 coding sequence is TGCGCCAGCAGCCACTCACTCTACGAAGCGGTAACTGAAGCTTTCTTT. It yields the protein CASSHSLYEAVTEAFF.

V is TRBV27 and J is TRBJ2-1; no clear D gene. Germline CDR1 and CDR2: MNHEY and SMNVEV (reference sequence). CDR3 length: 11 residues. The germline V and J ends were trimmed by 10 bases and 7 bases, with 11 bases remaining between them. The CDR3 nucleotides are TGTGCCATTTGGTACGGGAATGAGCAGTTCTTC. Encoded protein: CAIWYGNEQFF.

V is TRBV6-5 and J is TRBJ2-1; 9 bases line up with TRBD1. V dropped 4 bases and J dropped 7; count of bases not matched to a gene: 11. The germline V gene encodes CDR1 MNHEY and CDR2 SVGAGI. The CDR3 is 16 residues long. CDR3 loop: CASSSTGTGMRNEQFF. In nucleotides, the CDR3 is TGTGCCAGCAGTTCAACCGGGACAGGGATGAGGAATGAGCAGTTCTTC.

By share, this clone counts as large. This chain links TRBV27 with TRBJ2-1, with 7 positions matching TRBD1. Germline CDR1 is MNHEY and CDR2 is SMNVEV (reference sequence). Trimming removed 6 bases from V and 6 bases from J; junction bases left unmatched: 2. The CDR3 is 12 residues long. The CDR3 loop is CASRYRGNEQFF. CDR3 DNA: TGTGCCAGCAGGTACAGGGGCAATGAGCAGTTCTTC.

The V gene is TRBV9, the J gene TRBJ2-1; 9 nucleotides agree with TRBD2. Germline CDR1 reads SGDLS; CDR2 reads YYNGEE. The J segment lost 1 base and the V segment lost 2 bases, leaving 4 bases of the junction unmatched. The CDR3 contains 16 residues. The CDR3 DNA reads TGTGCCAGCAGCGTCCGGACTAGCGCGTCCTACAATGAGCAGTTCTTC. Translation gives CASSVRTSASYNEQFF.

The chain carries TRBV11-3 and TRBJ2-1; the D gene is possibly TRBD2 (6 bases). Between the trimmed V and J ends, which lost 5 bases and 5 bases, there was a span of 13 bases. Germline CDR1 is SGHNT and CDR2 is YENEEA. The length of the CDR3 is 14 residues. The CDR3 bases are TGTGCCAGCAGCCACACCGGGAGAAACAATGAGCAGTTCTTC. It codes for CASSHTGRNNEQFF.

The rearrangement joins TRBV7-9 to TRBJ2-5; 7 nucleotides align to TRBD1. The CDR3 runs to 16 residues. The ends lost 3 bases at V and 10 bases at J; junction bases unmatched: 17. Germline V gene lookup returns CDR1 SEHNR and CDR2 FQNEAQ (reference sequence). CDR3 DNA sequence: TGTGCCAGCAGCTTGGCTTTGGACAGGACCCAAGGGATCCAGTACTTC. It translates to CASSLALDRTQGIQYF.

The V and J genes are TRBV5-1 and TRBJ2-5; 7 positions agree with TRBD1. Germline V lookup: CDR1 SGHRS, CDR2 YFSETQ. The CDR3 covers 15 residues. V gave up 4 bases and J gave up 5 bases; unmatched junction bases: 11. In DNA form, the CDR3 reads TGCGCCAGCAGCCCACTAATAGACAGGGTTGAGACCCAGTACTTC. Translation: CASSPLIDRVETQYF.

CDR3 amino acids: CASSFGGVTDTQYF. The CDR3 DNA sequence: TGTGCCAGCAGCTTTGGGGGGGTTACAGATACGCAGTATTTT. The J gene is TRBJ2-3, the V gene TRBV7-3; 7 nucleotides line up with TRBD2. V was pared by 3 bases and J by 3 bases, with 3 bases of the junction left unmatched. Germline-derived CDR1 and CDR2 are SGHTA and FQGTGA. The CDR3 is 14 residues long.

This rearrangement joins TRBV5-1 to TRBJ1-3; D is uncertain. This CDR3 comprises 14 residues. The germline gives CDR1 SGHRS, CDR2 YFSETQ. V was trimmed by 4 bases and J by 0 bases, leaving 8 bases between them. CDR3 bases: TGCGCCAGCAGCCTCGGGAACTCTGGAAACACCATATATTTT. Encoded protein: CASSLGNSGNTIYF.

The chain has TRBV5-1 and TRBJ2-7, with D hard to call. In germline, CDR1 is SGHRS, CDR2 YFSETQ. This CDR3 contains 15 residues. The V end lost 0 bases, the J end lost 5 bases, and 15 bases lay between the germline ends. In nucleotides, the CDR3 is TGCGCCAGCAGCTTGGCTGGGCAGCCCTACGACGAGCAGTACTTC. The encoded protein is CASSLAGQPYDEQYF.

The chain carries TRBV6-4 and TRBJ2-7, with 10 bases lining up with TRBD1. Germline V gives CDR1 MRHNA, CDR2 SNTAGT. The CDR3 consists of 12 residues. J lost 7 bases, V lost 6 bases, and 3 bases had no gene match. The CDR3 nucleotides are TGTGCCAGCAGGGGGACAGGGGAAGAGCAGTACGTC. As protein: CASRGTGEEQYV.

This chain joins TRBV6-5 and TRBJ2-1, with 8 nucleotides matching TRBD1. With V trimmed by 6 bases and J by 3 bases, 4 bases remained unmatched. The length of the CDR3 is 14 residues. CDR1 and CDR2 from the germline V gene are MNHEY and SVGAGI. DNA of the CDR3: TGTGCCAGCAGACCGGACAGGGACTACAATGAGCAGTTCTTC. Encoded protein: CASRPDRDYNEQFF.

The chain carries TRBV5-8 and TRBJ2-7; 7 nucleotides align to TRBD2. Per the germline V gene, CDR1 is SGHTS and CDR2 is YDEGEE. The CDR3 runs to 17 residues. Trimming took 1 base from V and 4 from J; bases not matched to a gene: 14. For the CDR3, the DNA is TGTGCCAGCAGCTTGATATTGGCGGGGGTTCAGCTGTACGAGCAGTACGTC. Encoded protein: CASSLILAGVQLYEQYV.

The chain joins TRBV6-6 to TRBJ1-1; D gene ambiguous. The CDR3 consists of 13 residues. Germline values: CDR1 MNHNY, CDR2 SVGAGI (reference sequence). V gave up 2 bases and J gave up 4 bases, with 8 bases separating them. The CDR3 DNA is TGTGCCAGCAGTTACGAGAGAGGCACTGAAGCTTTCTTT. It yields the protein CASSYERGTEAFF.

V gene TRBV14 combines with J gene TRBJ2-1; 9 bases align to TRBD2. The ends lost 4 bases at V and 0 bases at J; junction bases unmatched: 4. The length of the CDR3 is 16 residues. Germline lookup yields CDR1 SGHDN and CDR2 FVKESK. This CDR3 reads CASSRLAGSSYNEQFF. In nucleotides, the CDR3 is TGTGCCAGCAGCCGCCTAGCGGGGAGCTCCTACAATGAGCAGTTCTTC.

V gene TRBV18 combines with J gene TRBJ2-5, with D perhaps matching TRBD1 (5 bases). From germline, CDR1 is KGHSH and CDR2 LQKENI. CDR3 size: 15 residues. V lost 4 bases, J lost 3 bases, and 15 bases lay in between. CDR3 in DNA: TGTGCCAGCTCACTAAACGCTGGACAAAAAGAGACCCAGTACTTC. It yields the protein CASSLNAGQKETQYF.

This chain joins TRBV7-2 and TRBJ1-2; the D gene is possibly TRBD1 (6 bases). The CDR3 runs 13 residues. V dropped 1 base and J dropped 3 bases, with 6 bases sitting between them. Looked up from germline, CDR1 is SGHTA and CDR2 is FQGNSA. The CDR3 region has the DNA TGTGCCAGCAGCTTAGACAGGGACTATGGCTACACCTTC. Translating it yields CASSLDRDYGYTF.